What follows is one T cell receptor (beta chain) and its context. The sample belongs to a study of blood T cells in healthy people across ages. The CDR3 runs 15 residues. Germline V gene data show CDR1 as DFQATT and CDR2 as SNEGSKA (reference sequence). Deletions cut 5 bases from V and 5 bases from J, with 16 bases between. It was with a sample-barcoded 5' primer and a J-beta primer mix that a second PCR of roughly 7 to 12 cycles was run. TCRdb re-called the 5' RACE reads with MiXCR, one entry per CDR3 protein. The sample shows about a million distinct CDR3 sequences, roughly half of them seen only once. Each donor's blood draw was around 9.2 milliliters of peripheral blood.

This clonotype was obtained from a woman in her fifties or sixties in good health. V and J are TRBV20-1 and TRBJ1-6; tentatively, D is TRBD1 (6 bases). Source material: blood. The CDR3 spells CSAEQGRMNNSPLHF. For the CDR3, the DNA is TGCAGTGCTGAACAGGGAAGAATGAATAATTCACCCCTCCACTTT.